The 9 T cell receptor beta chains listed next were all sequenced from one sample in a study of blood T cell repertoires in COVID-19. The assay was immunoSEQ multiplex PCR, and TCRdb's table has in-frame clones only and misses some. The sample carries about 160,000 clones, around 90% recorded once. The sample was peripheral blood. These receptor sequences come from a man aged 18-30 years with acute or convalescent COVID-19.

This clone showed up just once. V is TRBV11-3 and J is TRBJ2-3, with TRBD2 identical over 7 bases. The CDR3 covers 17 residues. The germline V gene has CDR1 SGHNT and CDR2 YENEEA. V was pared by 1 base and J by 4 bases, with 11 bases of the junction left unmatched. The CDR3 DNA reads TGTGCCAGCAGCTTAGCCCGTGGGAGGGCCGTAGCAGATACGCAGTATTTT. Translation: CASSLARGRAVADTQYF.

The chain combines TRBV5-1 with TRBJ1-1; D unclear. The ends were cut back, 5 bases at V and 3 bases at J, with 5 bases in the middle. The CDR3 is 11 amino acids. Germline lookup yields CDR1 SGHRS and CDR2 YFSETQ. CDR3 bases: TGCGCCAGCAGTTCCGACACTGAAGCTTTCTTT. This codes for CASSSDTEAFF.

The J gene is TRBJ2-3, the V gene TRBV5-1, with 9 bases identical to TRBD1. The CDR3 is made up of 15 amino acids. The germline gives CDR1 SGHRS, CDR2 YFSETQ. The V and J ends lost 6 bases and 1 base, in that order; junction bases with no gene match: 6. The CDR3 nucleotides read TGCGCCAGCACTTCAACAGGGGGCGGCACAGATACGCAGTATTTT. Amino acid sequence: CASTSTGGGTDTQYF.

The chain is built from TRBV18 and TRBJ1-1; TRBD1 is a possible D gene (6 bases). V shed 3 bases and J shed 4 bases, with 15 bases lying between them. The CDR3 length is 15 residues. CDR1 is KGHSH and CDR2 is LQKENI in the germline V gene. The CDR3: CASSPQQGKGTEAFF. Here the CDR3 DNA reads TGTGCCAGCTCACCGCAACAGGGTAAGGGCACTGAAGCTTTCTTT.

The chain combines TRBV7-8 with TRBJ1-3, with D hard to call. The germline V gene encodes CDR1 SGHVS and CDR2 FQNEAQ. This CDR3 is built from 12 residues. The V end lost 5 bases, the J end lost 2 bases, and 4 bases lay between the germline ends. CDR3 sequence: CASSPAGNTIYF. For the CDR3, the DNA is TGTGCCAGCAGCCCTGCTGGAAACACCATATATTTT.

The rearrangement joins TRBV30 to TRBJ1-2; D gene uncertain. Germline values: CDR1 GTSNPN, CDR2 SVGIG (reference sequence). Trimming took off 0 bases at V and 4 bases at J, with 6 bases between the two ends. CDR3 size: 12 residues. CDR3 in DNA: TGTGCCTGGAGTGTACAACGCTATGGCTACACCTTC. Protein product: CAWSVQRYGYTF.

The chain joins TRBV6-6 to TRBJ1-2; the D is unclear. Germline lookup yields CDR1 MNHNY and CDR2 SVGAGI (reference sequence). This CDR3 region has 12 residues. V shed 6 bases and J shed 7 bases, with 12 bases lying between them. The CDR3 is CASREVGRGYTF. In DNA, the CDR3 is TGTGCCAGCAGGGAGGTCGGCCGTGGCTACACCTTC.

The chain is built from TRBV4-2 and TRBJ2-1; D call uncertain. This CDR3 is built from 15 residues. V was cut by 0 bases and J by 4 bases, with 10 bases left in between. Germline lookup yields CDR1 LGHNA and CDR2 YNFKEQ. CDR3 sequence: CASSQELRLYNEQFF. Written as DNA, the CDR3 is TGTGCCAGCAGCCAAGAACTTCGACTTTACAATGAGCAGTTCTTC.

The J gene is TRBJ2-1, the V gene TRBV20-1, with 10 bases matching TRBD2. Germline V CDR1 and CDR2: DFQATT, SNEGSKA (reference sequence). With 3 bases clipped from V and 4 bases from J, the junction kept 6 bases outside the gene matches. CDR3 size: 15 residues. CDR3 sequence: CSASMGSGRYNEQFF. The CDR3 DNA reads TGCAGTGCTAGTATGGGTAGCGGGAGGTACAATGAGCAGTTCTTC.